This T cell receptor beta chain is from a study of T cell changes during pregnancy in multiple sclerosis. Germline V gives CDR1 SGHKS, CDR2 YYEKEE (reference sequence). This CDR3 has 14 residues. The V gene lost 4 bases and the J gene lost 8 bases, with 18 bases spanning the gap. Method: immunoSEQ multiplex PCR; TCRdb's copy keeps in-frame clones and lacks some. Of tens of thousands of clones listed, 70% to 90% were seen once; the top ten hold about 5.4%. This clonotype was sampled from a female donor in good health, enrolled as a control in a pregnancy study. The sample was CD8+ T cells from peripheral blood mononuclear cells, taken after pregnancy. The chain carries TRBV5-5 and TRBJ1-1, with D hard to call. CDR3: CASSPEVGREEAFF. In DNA, the CDR3 is TGTGCCAGCAGCCCGGAGGTAGGGAGGGAGGAAGCTTTCTTT.